This entry lists 19 T cell receptor beta chains sequenced from one sample in a study of tumor T cells in aggressive B-cell lymphoma. Clones were sequenced by immunoSEQ multiplex PCR, and TCRdb holds only the in-frame ones, with some missing. The table records some 4,000 clones, 91% of them present only once. Sequenced: tumor tissue. These TCRs come from an adult with diffuse large B cell lymphoma.

The rearrangement uses TRBV6-5 and TRBJ1-4; 7 bases agree with TRBD1. V lost 6 bases and J lost 4; bases outside the gene matches: 8. The CDR3 has 15 amino acids. Germline-derived CDR1 and CDR2 are MNHEY and SVGAGI. The CDR3 DNA follows: TGTGCCAGCAGCCCAGACAGGGTCGGTAATGAAAAACTGTTTTTT. Its translation: CASSPDRVGNEKLFF.

V gene TRBV5-4 combines with J gene TRBJ2-1, with TRBD2 matching over 16 bases. Trimming removed 4 bases from V and 2 bases from J; junction bases left unmatched: 6. Germline values: CDR1 SGHNT, CDR2 YYREEE (reference sequence). CDR3 length equals 18 residues. The CDR3 region is CASSGGTSGRGAYNEQFF. CDR3 coding DNA: TGTGCCAGCAGCGGGGGGACTAGCGGGAGGGGGGCCTACAATGAGCAGTTCTTC. The full variable domain, completed using reference TRBV5-4 and TRBJ2-1, is ETGVTQSPTHLIKTRGQQVTLRCSSQSGHNTVSWYQQALGQGPQFIFQYYREEENGRGNFPPRFSGLQFPNYSSELNVNALELDDSALYLCASSGGTSGRGAYNEQFFGPGTRLTVL.

The chain combines TRBV7-3 with TRBJ2-7; TRBD2 matches 7 bases. Germline V gene lookup returns CDR1 SGHTA and CDR2 FQGTGA. The CDR3 runs 13 residues. The V gene end was trimmed by 7 bases and the J gene end by 2 bases; junction bases not matched to a gene: 5. The DNA for the CDR3 is TGTGCCAGCACAGCGGGAAATCCCTACGAGCAGTACTTC. Its translation is CASTAGNPYEQYF.

This clone was seen just once. The chain links TRBV5-1 to TRBJ2-7, with unresolved D. Germline V CDR1 and CDR2: SGHRS, YFSETQ. The CDR3 loop spans 14 amino acids. The ends were cut back, 1 base at V and 5 bases at J, with 13 bases in the middle. The CDR3 protein is CASSLRGLPDEQYF. CDR3 nucleotides: TGCGCCAGCAGCTTGCGAGGATTGCCGGACGAGCAGTACTTC. The whole variable domain, filled in from reference TRBV5-1 and TRBJ2-7, reads KAGVTQTPRYLIKTRGQQVTLSCSPISGHRSVSWYQQTPGQGLQFLFEYFSETQRNKGNFPGRFSGRQFSNSRSEMNVSTLELGDSALYLCASSLRGLPDEQYFGPGTRLTVT.

The chain joins TRBV30 to TRBJ2-1; 11 positions match TRBD1. This CDR3 region has 17 residues. Per germline, CDR1 GTSNPN and CDR2 SVGIG (reference sequence). V lost 3 bases, J lost 4 bases, and 11 bases stayed unmatched. CDR3 DNA: TGTGCCTGGAGAGTCCGGTGGGACAGGGGGAGTTACAATGAGCAGTTCTTC. It is translated as CAWRVRWDRGSYNEQFF.

V usage is TRBV5-1 and J usage is TRBJ2-6; the D gene is possibly TRBD1 (6 bases). V was pared by 1 base and J by 2 bases, with 7 bases between. The CDR3 has 15 residues. Germline CDR1 is SGHRS and CDR2 is YFSETQ. CDR3 in amino acids: CASSLTGTGANVLTF. The CDR3 bases are TGCGCCAGCAGCTTGACAGGGACTGGGGCCAACGTCCTGACTTTC.

The rearrangement joins TRBV4-1 to TRBJ2-3; unclear D gene. The CDR3 is made up of 13 amino acids. Germline CDR1 and CDR2: MGHRA and YSYEKL. The V end lost 0 bases, the J end lost 11 bases, and 12 bases lay between the germline ends. CDR3 bases: TGCGCCAGCAGCCAAGATCCCCGTCTCGGGCAGTATTTT. This sequence encodes CASSQDPRLGQYF.

This chain joins TRBV7-8 and TRBJ2-7; no reliable D call. CDR1 is SGHVS, CDR2 FQNEAQ, per germline. The CDR3 totals 15 residues. V lost 4 bases and J 5 bases, leaving 18 bases between the germline ends. CDR3 residues: CASSYLVRMVDEQYF. CDR3 bases: TGTGCCAGCAGCTACTTGGTCCGAATGGTTGACGAGCAGTACTTC.

CDR3 loop: CASSLRGRVGSTDTQYF. The CDR3 nucleotides are TGTGCCAGCAGTTTACGCGGGAGGGTAGGAAGCACAGATACGCAGTATTTT. The rearrangement joins TRBV28 to TRBJ2-3; TRBD2 matches 9 bases. J lost 0 bases, V lost 2 bases, and 6 bases had no gene match. The CDR3 covers 17 residues. CDR1 is MDHEN, CDR2 SYDVKM, per germline.

This sequence joins TRBV7-9 and TRBJ2-1; 9 bases are a match to TRBD2. This CDR3 contains 16 residues. J was trimmed by 7 bases and V by 5 bases; bases with no gene match: 12. In germline, CDR1 is SEHNR, CDR2 FQNEAQ (reference sequence). CDR3: CASSTLVGSGRNEQFF. CDR3 nucleotide sequence: TGTGCCAGCAGCACCTTAGTAGGTAGCGGGAGAAATGAGCAGTTCTTC.

This chain connects TRBV2 to TRBJ1-5; a possible D gene is TRBD1 (5 bases). The CDR3 sequence is 14 residues long. V shed 6 bases and J shed 6 bases, with 15 bases lying between them. Germline CDR1 and CDR2: SNHLY and FYNNEI. As DNA, the CDR3 is TGTGCCAGCAGGGGACGGGGGGATCGTCAGCCCCAGCATTTT. This codes for CASRGRGDRQPQHF.

The gene calls are TRBV19 and TRBJ1-6; 7 nucleotides agree with TRBD1. CDR3 length equals 15 residues. The V gene's germline CDR1 is LNHDA and CDR2 SQIVND (reference sequence). J was trimmed by 5 bases and V by 6 bases; bases with no gene match: 7. In nucleotides, the CDR3 is TGTGCCAGTAGCCCGGGACAGACCAATAATTCACCCCTCCACTTT. Amino acid sequence: CASSPGQTNNSPLHF.

V is TRBV2 and J is TRBJ2-1, with 12 nucleotides matching TRBD2. Germline V gene sequence: CDR1 SNHLY, CDR2 FYNNEI. V shed 3 bases, J shed 10 bases, and the junction held 7 bases outside the gene matches. The CDR3 is made up of 15 amino acids. CDR3 sequence reads: CASSDTTSGRREQFF. In DNA, the CDR3 is TGTGCCAGCAGTGATACGACTAGCGGGAGACGGGAGCAGTTCTTC.

The gene calls are TRBV19 and TRBJ1-5; 7 positions match TRBD1. CDR1 and CDR2 (germline): LNHDA, SQIVND (reference sequence). V dropped 4 bases and J dropped 3; count of bases not matched to a gene: 3. The length of the CDR3 is 14 residues. CDR3 protein: CASSRDSFNQPQHF. In DNA form, the CDR3 reads TGTGCCAGTAGTAGGGACAGTTTCAATCAGCCCCAGCATTTT.

J is TRBJ1-2 and V is TRBV28, with unresolved D. V dropped 3 bases and J dropped 4 bases, with 9 bases sitting between them. The CDR3 loop spans 13 amino acids. The V gene's germline CDR1 is MDHEN and CDR2 SYDVKM. CDR3 in amino acids: CASSFSFIYGYTF. For the CDR3, the DNA is TGTGCCAGCAGTTTCTCTTTTATCTATGGCTACACCTTC.

Remarks on this clone: Mismatch with germline at one junction end may stem from a read error. The V gene is TRBV7-3, the J gene TRBJ2-6; D remains ambiguous. The CDR3 is 15 residues long. CDR1 and CDR2 from the germline V gene are SGHTA and FQGTGA. In nucleotides, the CDR3 is TGTGCCAGCAGCTCCCACCACTCTGAGGCCAACGTCCTGACTTTC. Its protein product is CASSSHHSEANVLTF.

The CDR3 loop is CAIRAGQGGPDGYTF. The DNA of the CDR3 is TGTGCCATCAGGGCCGGACAGGGTGGCCCAGATGGCTACACCTTC. The genes are TRBV10-3 and TRBJ1-2, with 8 bases fitting TRBD1. The CDR3 is made up of 15 amino acids. Trimming took 6 bases from V and 6 from J; bases not matched to a gene: 12. Germline loops: CDR1 ENHRY, CDR2 SYGVKD.

The chain has TRBV10-3 and TRBJ2-7; D may be TRBD2 (5 bases). Germline loops: CDR1 ENHRY, CDR2 SYGVKD. The germline V and J ends were trimmed by 8 bases and 2 bases, with 10 bases remaining between them. The CDR3 consists of 12 residues. The CDR3 is CAIGGRPYEQYF. The CDR3 nucleotides are TGTGCCATCGGAGGCAGACCCTACGAGCAGTACTTC.

V is TRBV5-6 and J is TRBJ2-1; possibly TRBD2 for D (6 bases). Germline lookup yields CDR1 SGHDT and CDR2 YYEEEE. This CDR3 comprises 13 residues. Trimming shortened V by 4 bases and J by 6 bases, and 11 bases separated the two germline ends. The CDR3 loop reads CASSRGVPNEQFF. CDR3 coding DNA: TGTGCCAGCAGCCGCGGGGTCCCCAATGAGCAGTTCTTC.